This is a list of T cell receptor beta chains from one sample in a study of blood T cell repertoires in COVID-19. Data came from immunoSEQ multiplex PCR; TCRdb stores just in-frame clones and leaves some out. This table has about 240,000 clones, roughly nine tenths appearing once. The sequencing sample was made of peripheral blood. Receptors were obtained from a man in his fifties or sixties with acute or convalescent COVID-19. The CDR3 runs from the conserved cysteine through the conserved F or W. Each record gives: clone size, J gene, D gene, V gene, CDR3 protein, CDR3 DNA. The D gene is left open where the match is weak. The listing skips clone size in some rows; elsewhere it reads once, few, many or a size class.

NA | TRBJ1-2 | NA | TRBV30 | CAWSVLTGLYGYTF | TGTGCCTGGAGTGTACTAACGGGACTCTATGGCTACACCTTC
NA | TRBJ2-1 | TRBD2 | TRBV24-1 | CATSDWTSGDNEQFF | TGTGCCACCAGTGATTGGACTAGCGGGGACAATGAGCAGTTCTTC
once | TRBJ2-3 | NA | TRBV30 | CAWSVLVADTDTQYF | TGTGCCTGGAGTGTTCTGGTAGCGGACACAGATACGCAGTATTTT
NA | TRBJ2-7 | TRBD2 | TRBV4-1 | CASSQAAGGRDEQYF | TGCGCCAGCAGCCAAGCGGCGGGAGGGCGGGACGAGCAGTACTTC
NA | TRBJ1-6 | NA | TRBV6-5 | CASSRASSYNSPLHF | TGTGCCAGCAGCCGAGCGAGCTCCTATAATTCACCCCTCCACTTT
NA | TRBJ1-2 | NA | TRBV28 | CASSFPNRPLGYTF | TGTGCCAGCAGTTTTCCCAACAGGCCGCTGGGCTACACCTTC
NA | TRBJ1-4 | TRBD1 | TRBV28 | CASRATGADRANEKLFF | TGTGCCAGCAGGGCGACAGGGGCGGACAGGGCTAATGAAAAACTGTTTTTT
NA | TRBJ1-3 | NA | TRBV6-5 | CASSYRGQLPGNTIYF | TGTGCCAGCAGTTACCGCGGACAGTTACCTGGAAACACCATATATTTT
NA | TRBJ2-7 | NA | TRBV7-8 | CASSASGVQSGEQYF | TGTGCCAGCAGCGCATCAGGGGTCCAATCGGGCGAGCAGTACTTC
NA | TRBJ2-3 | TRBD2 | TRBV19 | CASSIAGSGSTDTQYF | TGTGCCAGTAGTATAGCGGGTAGCGGGAGCACAGATACGCAGTATTTT
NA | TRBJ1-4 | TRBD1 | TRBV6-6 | CASRRPTTRDRARSDEKLFF | TGTGCCAGCAGACGACCTACTACACGGGACAGAGCAAGGTCTGATGAAAAACTGTTTTTT
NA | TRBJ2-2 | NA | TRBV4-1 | CASSQLVQGGTGELFF | TGCGCCAGCAGCCAATTGGTCCAGGGGGGCACCGGGGAGCTGTTTTTT
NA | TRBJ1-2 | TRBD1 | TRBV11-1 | CASSLYRGGYTF | TGTGCCAGCAGCTTATACAGGGGTGGCTACACCTTC
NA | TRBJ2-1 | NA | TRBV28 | CASRRMPLYNEQFF | TGTGCCAGCAGGAGGATGCCCCTCTACAATGAGCAGTTCTTC
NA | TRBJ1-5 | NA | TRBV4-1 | CASSQDQGRGQPQHF | TGCGCCAGCAGCCAAGATCAGGGGCGCGGACAGCCCCAGCATTTT
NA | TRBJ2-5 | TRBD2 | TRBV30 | CAWTLGNPGGQETQYF | TGTGCCTGGACACTAGGGAACCCCGGGGGGCAAGAGACCCAGTACTTC
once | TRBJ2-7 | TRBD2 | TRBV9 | CASSVGASGFYEQYF | TGTGCCAGCAGCGTAGGGGCTAGCGGGTTCTACGAGCAGTACTTC
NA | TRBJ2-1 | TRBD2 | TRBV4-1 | CASSQDPVGSGTFESYNEQFF | TGCGCCAGCAGCCAAGACCCCGTCGGTAGCGGGACATTTGAGTCCTACAATGAGCAGTTCTTC
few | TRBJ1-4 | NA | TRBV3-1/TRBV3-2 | CASSQNPGTNEKLFF | TGTGCCAGCAGCCAAAACCCAGGGACTAATGAAAAACTGTTTTTT
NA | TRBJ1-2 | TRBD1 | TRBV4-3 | CASSQENRGLDGYTF | TGCGCCAGCAGCCAAGAAAACAGGGGGCTTGATGGCTACACCTTC
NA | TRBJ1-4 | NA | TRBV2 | CASRGSFGEKLFF | TGTGCCAGCAGGGGGAGTTTTGGTGAAAAACTGTTTTTT
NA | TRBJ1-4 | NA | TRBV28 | CASNSGEKLFF | TGTGCCAGCAATTCGGGGGAAAAACTGTTTTTT
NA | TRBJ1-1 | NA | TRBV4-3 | CASSQGTDRNTEAFF | TGCGCCAGCAGCCAAGGGACCGACAGGAACACTGAAGCTTTCTTT
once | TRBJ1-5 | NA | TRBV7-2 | CASSLAQGIGQPQHF | TGTGCCAGCAGCTTAGCACAGGGTATAGGGCAGCCCCAGCATTTT
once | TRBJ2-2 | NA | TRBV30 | CAWIGTLNTGELFF | TGTGCCTGGATAGGGACATTGAACACCGGGGAGCTGTTTTTT
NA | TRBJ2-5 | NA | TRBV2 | CASSWTLQETQYF | TGTGCCAGCAGCTGGACACTCCAAGAGACCCAGTACTTC
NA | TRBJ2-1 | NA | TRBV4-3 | CASSPSAGANQAYNEQFF | TGCGCCAGCAGCCCGTCCGCAGGGGCAAACCAAGCCTACAATGAGCAGTTCTTC
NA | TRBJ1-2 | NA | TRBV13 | CASSADTYGYTF | TGTGCCAGCAGCGCTGACACCTATGGCTACACCTTC
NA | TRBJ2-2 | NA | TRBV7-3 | CASSAGIITGELFF | TGTGCCAGCAGCGCCGGGATTATCACCGGGGAGCTGTTTTTT
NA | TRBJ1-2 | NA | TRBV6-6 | CASRVGNYGYTF | TGTGCCAGCAGGGTCGGGAACTATGGCTACACCTTC
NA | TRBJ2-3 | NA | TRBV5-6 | CASSSAGARSTDTQYF | TGTGCCAGCAGCTCCGCGGGTGCCAGAAGCACAGATACGCAGTATTTT
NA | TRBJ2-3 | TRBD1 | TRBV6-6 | CASSYQDRFIGTQYF | TGTGCCAGCAGTTACCAGGACAGGTTTATAGGTACGCAGTATTTT
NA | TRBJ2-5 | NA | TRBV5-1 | CASSPLGGQETQYF | TGCGCCAGCAGCCCTCTGGGGGGACAAGAGACCCAGTACTTC
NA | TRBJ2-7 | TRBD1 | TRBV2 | CASKLLNTGTGTYEQYF | TGTGCCAGCAAGCTTCTTAATACCGGGACAGGCACATACGAGCAGTACTTC
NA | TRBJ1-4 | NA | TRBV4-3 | CASSQEFTVEEKLFF | TGCGCCAGCAGCCAAGAATTTACGGTAGAAGAAAAACTGTTTTTT
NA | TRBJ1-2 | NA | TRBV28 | CASTRWGDGYTF | TGTGCCAGCACCCGGTGGGGCGATGGCTACACCTTC